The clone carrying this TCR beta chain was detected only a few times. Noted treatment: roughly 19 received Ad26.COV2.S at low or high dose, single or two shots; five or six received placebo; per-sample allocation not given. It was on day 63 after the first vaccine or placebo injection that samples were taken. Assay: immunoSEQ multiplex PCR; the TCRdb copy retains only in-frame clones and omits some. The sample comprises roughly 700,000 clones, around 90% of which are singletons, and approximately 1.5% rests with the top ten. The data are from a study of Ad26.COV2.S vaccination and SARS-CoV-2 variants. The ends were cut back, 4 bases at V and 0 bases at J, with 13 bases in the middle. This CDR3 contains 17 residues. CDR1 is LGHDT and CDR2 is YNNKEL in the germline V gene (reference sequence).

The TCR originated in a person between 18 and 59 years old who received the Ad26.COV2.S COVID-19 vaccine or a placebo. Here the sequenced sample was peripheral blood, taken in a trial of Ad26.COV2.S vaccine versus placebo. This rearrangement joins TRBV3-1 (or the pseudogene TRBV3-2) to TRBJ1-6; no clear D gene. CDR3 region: CASSPMLRSSYNSPLHF. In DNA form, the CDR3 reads TGTGCCAGCAGCCCGATGCTGAGAAGCTCCTATAATTCACCCCTCCACTTT.